The next 10 T cell receptor beta chains were all read from a single sample in a study of blood T cell repertoires in COVID-19. The method was immunoSEQ multiplex PCR; TCRdb's version includes in-frame clones alone and lacks a portion of them. This sample yields roughly 250,000 clones, of which under 95% are seen a single time; approximately 2% belongs to the top ten. The sample taken for sequencing was PBMCs or T cells enriched from blood (not recorded which). The receptors were gathered from a woman between 18 and 30 years old who had recovered from COVID-19.

J is TRBJ1-2 and V is TRBV9, with 7 nucleotides matching TRBD1. Germline V CDR1 and CDR2: SGDLS, YYNGEE. V was clipped by 0 bases and J by 2 bases; unmatched bases: 10. This CDR3 comprises 17 residues. The CDR3 nucleotides are TGTGCCAGCAGCGTAGCATTTGGGGACAGCACGAACTATGGCTACACCTTC. Its translation: CASSVAFGDSTNYGYTF.

This chain connects TRBV7-9 to TRBJ2-4, with TRBD1 matching 7 bases. The CDR3 length is 16 residues. The germline gives CDR1 SEHNR, CDR2 FQNEAQ (reference sequence). With 4 bases clipped from V and 0 bases from J, the junction kept 6 bases outside the gene matches. The CDR3 region has the DNA TGTGCCAGCAGCTCCGTGGACAGGTTAGCCAAAAACATTCAGTACTTC. Translated, it gives CASSSVDRLAKNIQYF. Using reference TRBV7-9 and TRBJ2-4 for the parts outside the CDR3, the full variable domain is DTGVSQNPRHKITKRGQNVTFRCDPISEHNRLYWYRQTLGQGPEFLTYFQNEAQLEKSRLLSDRFSAERPKGSFSTLEIQRTEQGDSAMYLCASSSVDRLAKNIQYFGAGTRLSVL.

The CDR3 nucleotides are TGTGCCAGCAGTGATGGCGGGAGCGGGGAGCTGTTTTTT. It codes for CASSDGGSGELFF. This chain connects TRBV6-4 to TRBJ2-2; 7 positions match TRBD2. V gave up 3 bases and J gave up 7 bases; unmatched junction bases: 2. Germline CDR1 and CDR2: MRHNA and SNTAGT. The CDR3 is 13 amino acids.

Comments on this clone: Mismatch with germline at one junction end may stem from a read error. V is TRBV2 and J is TRBJ2-2; 7 bases line up with TRBD1. The germline V gene encodes CDR1 SNHLY and CDR2 FYNNEI. The CDR3 spans 15 residues. CDR3 DNA: TGTGCCAGCAGGGAAGACAGGGCCACTGGCGGGGAGCTGTTTTTT. This translates into CASREDRATGGELFF.

The V and J genes are TRBV7-8 and TRBJ1-5; a possible D gene is TRBD1 (6 bases). Trimming removed 5 bases from V and 0 bases from J, with 11 bases in between. Germline CDR1 and CDR2: SGHVS and FQNEAQ. The CDR3 spans 15 residues. DNA of the CDR3: TGTGCCAGCAGCCCCGGACAGTATAGCAATCAGCCCCAGCATTTT. Its protein product is CASSPGQYSNQPQHF.

The V call is TRBV18, the J call TRBJ2-7; D perhaps matches TRBD1 (5 bases). In germline, CDR1 is KGHSH, CDR2 LQKENI. The CDR3 is made up of 14 amino acids. Trimming took off 2 bases at V and 3 bases at J, with 11 bases between the two ends. CDR3 protein: CASSPNKGDYEQYF. CDR3 nucleotide sequence: TGTGCCAGCTCACCAAACAAAGGGGACTACGAGCAGTACTTC. Variable domain in full (rest from reference TRBV18 and TRBJ2-7): NAGVMQNPRHLVRRRGQEARLRCSPMKGHSHVYWYRQLPEEGLKFMVYLQKENIIDESGMPKERFSAEFPKEGPSILRIQQVVRGDSAAYFCASSPNKGDYEQYFGPGTRLTVT.

This rearrangement joins TRBV7-8 to TRBJ1-1; perhaps TRBD1 as D (5 bases). This CDR3 region has 15 residues. Trimming removed 0 bases at V and 5 bases at J, with 13 bases between. Germline CDR1 and CDR2: SGHVS and FQNEAQ. CDR3 DNA sequence: TGTGCCAGCAGCTTAGCGCGGGGAGGGGATACTGAAGCTTTCTTT. Its translation: CASSLARGGDTEAFF.

The chain recombines TRBV7-9 with TRBJ1-6; D is possibly TRBD1 (6 bases). CDR1 and CDR2 (germline): SEHNR, FQNEAQ (reference sequence). The CDR3 runs to 18 residues. With 3 bases removed from V and 0 bases from J, the gap between germline ends came to 15 bases. The CDR3 nucleotides are TGTGCCAGCAGCTTGACATCCACAGGGAGCTCCTATAATTCACCCCTCCACTTT. Encoded protein: CASSLTSTGSSYNSPLHF.

This chain links TRBV21-1 with TRBJ1-6; the D call of TRBD1 is as the table states it, not checked on the DNA. TRBV21-1 has pseudogene status. The CDR3 spans 24 residues. The CDR3 here is CASSSSNRDRGLPPMSSYNSPLHF. CDR3 in DNA: TGTGCCAGCAGCTCCAGTAACCGGGACAGGGGGCTGCCACCTATGAGCTCCTATAATTCACCCCTCCACTTT.

J is TRBJ1-3 and V is TRBV6-5; TRBD1 agrees at 8 bases. CDR3 length: 16 residues. The trim removed 2 bases at V and 4 bases at J, leaving 7 bases unmatched. Germline lookup yields CDR1 MNHEY and CDR2 SVGAGI. CDR3 sequence reads: CASSYGTGSSGNTIYF. CDR3 sequence (DNA): TGTGCCAGCAGTTACGGGACAGGTTCCTCAGGAAACACCATATATTTT.